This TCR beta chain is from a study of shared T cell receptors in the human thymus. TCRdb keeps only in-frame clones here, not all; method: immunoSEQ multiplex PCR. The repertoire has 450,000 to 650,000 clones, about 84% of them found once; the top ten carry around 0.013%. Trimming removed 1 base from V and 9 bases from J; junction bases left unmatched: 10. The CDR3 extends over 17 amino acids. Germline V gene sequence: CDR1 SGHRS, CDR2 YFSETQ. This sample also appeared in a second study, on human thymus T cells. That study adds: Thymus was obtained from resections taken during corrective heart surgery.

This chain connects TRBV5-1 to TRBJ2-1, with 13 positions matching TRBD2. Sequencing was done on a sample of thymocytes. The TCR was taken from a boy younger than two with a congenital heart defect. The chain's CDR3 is CASSLTLAGGLRVEQFF. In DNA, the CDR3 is TGCGCCAGCAGCTTGACACTAGCGGGAGGGCTTCGGGTTGAGCAGTTCTTC.